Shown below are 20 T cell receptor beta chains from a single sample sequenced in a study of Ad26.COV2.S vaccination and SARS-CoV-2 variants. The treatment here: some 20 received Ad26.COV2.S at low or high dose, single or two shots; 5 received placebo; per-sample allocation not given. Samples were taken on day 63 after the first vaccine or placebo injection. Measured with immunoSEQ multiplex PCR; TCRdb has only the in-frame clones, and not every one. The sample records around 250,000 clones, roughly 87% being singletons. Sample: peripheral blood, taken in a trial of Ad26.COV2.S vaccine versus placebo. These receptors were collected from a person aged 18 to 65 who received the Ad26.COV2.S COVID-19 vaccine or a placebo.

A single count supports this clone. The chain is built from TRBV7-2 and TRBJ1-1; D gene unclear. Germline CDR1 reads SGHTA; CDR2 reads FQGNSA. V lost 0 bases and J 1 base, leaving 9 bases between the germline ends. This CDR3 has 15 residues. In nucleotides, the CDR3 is TGTGCCAGCAGCTTAGCTGGACGTGGGAACACTGAAGCTTTCTTT. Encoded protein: CASSLAGRGNTEAFF.

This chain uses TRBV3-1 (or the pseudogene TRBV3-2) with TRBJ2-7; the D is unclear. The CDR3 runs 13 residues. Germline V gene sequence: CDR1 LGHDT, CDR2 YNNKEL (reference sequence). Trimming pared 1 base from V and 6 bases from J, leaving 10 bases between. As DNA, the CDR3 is TGTGCCAGCAGCCAAGTTCGTTGGTCCGAGCAGTACTTC. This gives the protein CASSQVRWSEQYF.

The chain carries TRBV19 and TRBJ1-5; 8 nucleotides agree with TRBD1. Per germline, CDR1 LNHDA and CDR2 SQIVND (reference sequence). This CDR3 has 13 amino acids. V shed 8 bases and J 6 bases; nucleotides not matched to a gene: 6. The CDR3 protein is CASATGEAQPQHF. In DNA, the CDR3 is TGTGCCAGTGCGACAGGGGAGGCTCAGCCCCAGCATTTT.

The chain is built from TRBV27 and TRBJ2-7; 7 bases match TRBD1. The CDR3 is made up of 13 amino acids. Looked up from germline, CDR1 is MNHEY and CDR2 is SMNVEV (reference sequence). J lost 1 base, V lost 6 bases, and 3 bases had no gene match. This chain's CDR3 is CASRLQGSYEQYF. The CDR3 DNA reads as TGTGCCAGCAGGCTACAGGGGTCCTACGAGCAGTACTTC.

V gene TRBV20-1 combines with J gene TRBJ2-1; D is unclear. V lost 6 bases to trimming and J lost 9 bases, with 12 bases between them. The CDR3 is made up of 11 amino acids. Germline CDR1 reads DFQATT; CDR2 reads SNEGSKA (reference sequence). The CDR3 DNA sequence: TGCAGTGCCGATCTAGTAGCTGAGCAGTTCTTC. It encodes CSADLVAEQFF.

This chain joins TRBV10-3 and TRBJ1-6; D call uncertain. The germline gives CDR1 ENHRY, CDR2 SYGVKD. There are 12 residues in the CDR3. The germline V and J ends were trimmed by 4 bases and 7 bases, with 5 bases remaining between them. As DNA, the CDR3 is TGTGCCATCAGTGGATTAAATTCACCCCTCCACTTT. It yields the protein CAISGLNSPLHF.

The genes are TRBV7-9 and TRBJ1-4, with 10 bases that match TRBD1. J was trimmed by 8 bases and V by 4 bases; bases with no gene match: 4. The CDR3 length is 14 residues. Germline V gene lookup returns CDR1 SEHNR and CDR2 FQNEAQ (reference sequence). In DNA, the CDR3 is TGTGCCAGCAGCTCTAGGGACAGGGGAGAAAAACTGTTTTTT. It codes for CASSSRDRGEKLFF.

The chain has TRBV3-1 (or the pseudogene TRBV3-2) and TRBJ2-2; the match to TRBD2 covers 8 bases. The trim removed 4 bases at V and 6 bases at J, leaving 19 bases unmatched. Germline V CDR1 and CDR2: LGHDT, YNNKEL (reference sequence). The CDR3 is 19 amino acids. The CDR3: CASSLGGRLAIRRAGELFF. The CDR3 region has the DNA TGTGCCAGCAGCCTCGGAGGGAGACTAGCGATCCGAAGGGCCGGGGAGCTGTTTTTT.

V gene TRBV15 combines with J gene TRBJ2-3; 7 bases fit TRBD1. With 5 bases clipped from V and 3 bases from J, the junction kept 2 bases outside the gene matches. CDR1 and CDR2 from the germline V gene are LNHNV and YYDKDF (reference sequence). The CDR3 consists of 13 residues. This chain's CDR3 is CATSAQGTDTQYF. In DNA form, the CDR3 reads TGTGCCACCAGCGCACAGGGGACAGATACGCAGTATTTT.

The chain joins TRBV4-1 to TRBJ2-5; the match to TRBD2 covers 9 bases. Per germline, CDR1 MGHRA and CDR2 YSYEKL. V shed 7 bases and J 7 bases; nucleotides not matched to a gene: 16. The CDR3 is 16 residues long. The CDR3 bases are TGCGCCAGCAAATTGGGGATAGCGGGAGCGGGTGGGACCCAGTACTTC. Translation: CASKLGIAGAGGTQYF.

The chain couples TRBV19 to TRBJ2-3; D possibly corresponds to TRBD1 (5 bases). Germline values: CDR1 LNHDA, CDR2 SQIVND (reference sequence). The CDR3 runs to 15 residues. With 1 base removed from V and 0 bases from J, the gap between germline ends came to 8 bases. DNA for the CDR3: TGTGCCAGTAGTATAGCGACAGCTAGCACAGATACGCAGTATTTT. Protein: CASSIATASTDTQYF.

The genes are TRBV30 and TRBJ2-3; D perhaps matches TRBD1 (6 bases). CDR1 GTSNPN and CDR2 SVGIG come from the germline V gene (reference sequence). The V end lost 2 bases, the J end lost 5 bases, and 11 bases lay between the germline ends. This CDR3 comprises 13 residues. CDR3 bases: TGTGCCTGGAGTCGGCAGGGGCTAGATACGCAGTATTTT. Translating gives CAWSRQGLDTQYF.

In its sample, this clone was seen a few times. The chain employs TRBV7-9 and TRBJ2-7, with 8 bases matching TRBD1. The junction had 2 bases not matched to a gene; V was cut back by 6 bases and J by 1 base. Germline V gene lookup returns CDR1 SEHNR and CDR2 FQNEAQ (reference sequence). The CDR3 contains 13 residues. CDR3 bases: TGTGCCAGCAGGAGGACAGGGTCCTACGAGCAGTACTTC. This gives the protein CASRRTGSYEQYF.

CDR3 residues: CASSQGGPGFGPPQHF. Written as DNA, the CDR3 is TGTGCCAGCTCACAGGGGGGGCCGGGGTTCGGTCCGCCCCAGCATTTT. V is TRBV18 and J is TRBJ1-5; possibly TRBD1 for D (6 bases). Germline lookup yields CDR1 KGHSH and CDR2 LQKENI. The CDR3 covers 16 residues. The V and J ends lost 4 bases and 9 bases respectively, with 22 bases between them.

This chain's CDR3 is CASSVVRSDTQYF. CDR3 in DNA: TGTGCCAGCAGCGTAGTGAGGTCAGATACGCAGTATTTT. The genes are TRBV9 and TRBJ2-3; D is undetermined. The CDR3 contains 13 residues. Germline V gene data show CDR1 as SGDLS and CDR2 as YYNGEE. Trimming took off 0 bases at V and 4 bases at J, with 6 bases between the two ends.

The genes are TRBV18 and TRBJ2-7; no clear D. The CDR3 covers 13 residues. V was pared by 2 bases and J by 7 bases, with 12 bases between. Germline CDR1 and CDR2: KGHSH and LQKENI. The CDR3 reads CASSPSPTREQYF. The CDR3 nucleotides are TGTGCCAGCTCACCATCCCCCACAAGGGAGCAGTACTTC. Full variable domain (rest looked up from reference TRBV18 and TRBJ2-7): NAGVMQNPRHLVRRRGQEARLRCSPMKGHSHVYWYRQLPEEGLKFMVYLQKENIIDESGMPKERFSAEFPKEGPSILRIQQVVRGDSAAYFCASSPSPTREQYFGPGTRLTVT.

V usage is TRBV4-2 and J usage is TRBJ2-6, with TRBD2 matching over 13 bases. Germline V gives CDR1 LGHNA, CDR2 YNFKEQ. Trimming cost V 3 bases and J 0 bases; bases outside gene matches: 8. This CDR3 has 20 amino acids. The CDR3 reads CASSHHRTSGGPSGANVLTF. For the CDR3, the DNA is TGTGCCAGCAGCCACCATCGGACTAGCGGGGGCCCCTCTGGGGCCAACGTCCTGACTTTC.

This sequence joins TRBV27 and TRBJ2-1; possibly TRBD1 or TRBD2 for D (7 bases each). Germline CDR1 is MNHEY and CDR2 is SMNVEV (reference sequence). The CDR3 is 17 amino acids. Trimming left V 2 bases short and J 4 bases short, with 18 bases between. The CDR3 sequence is CASSLRGGGAQYNEQFF. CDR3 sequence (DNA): TGTGCCAGCAGTTTACGGGGAGGGGGCGCACAGTACAATGAGCAGTTCTTC.

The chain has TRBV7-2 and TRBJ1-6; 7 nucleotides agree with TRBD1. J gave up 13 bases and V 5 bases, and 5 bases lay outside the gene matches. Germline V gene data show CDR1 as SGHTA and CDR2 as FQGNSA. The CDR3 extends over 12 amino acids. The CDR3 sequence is CASSHQGGPLHF. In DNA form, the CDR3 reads TGTGCCAGCAGCCATCAGGGGGGGCCCCTCCACTTT.

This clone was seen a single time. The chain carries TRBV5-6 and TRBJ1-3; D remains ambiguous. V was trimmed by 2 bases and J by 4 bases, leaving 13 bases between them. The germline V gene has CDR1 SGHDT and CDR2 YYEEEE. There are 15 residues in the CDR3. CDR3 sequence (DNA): TGTGCCAGCAGCTTAAGCTGGACCTCCGGAAACACCATATATTTT. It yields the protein CASSLSWTSGNTIYF.